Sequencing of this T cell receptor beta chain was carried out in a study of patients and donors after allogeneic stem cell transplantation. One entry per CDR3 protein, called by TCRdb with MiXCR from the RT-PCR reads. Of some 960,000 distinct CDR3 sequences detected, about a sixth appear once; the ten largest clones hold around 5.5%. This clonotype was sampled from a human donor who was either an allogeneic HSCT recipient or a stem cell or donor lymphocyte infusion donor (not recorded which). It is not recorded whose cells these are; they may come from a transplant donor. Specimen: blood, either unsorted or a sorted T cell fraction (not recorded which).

The CDR3 region has the DNA TGCAGTGCTAGGCCGGACAGGGGAACAGATACGCAGTATTTT. Amino acids: CSARPDRGTDTQYF. The genes are TRBV20-1 and TRBJ2-3; the match to TRBD1 covers 9 bases. The V gene end was trimmed by 3 bases and the J gene end by 3 bases; junction bases not matched to a gene: 4. The germline V gene encodes CDR1 DFQATT and CDR2 SNEGSKA (reference sequence). The CDR3 length is 14 residues.